Listed below are T cell receptor beta chains from one sample, sequenced in a study of OX40 agonist ivuxolimab in advanced cancers. This table comes from immunoSEQ multiplex PCR, and its TCRdb copy is limited to in-frame clones, with some not included. The sample consists of about 86,000 clones, around 85% of them appearing once. The source material was CD4+ or CD8+ T cells sorted from blood, sampled in a trial of the OX40 agonist ivuxolimab. The receptor set was obtained from an adult with an advanced solid tumor such as melanoma, head and neck, liver or kidney cancer. Each CDR3 is given with its conserved first and last residue. The order of the fields is J gene, CDR3 length, clone size, V gene, D gene, CDR3 protein, CDR3 DNA. A D gene is named only where the DNA matches it firmly. Not all rows give a size; the values are once, few, many and, for expanded clones, a class.

>TRBJ2-4|18|-|TRBV27|TRBD1
CASSLTRTGGLAKNIQYF
TGTGCCAGCAGTTTAACACGGACAGGAGGTCTAGCCAAAAACATTCAGTACTTC
>TRBJ1-2|13|-|TRBV18|-
CASSPAANYGYTF
TGTGCCAGCTCACCGGCTGCGAACTATGGCTACACCTTC
>TRBJ2-3|17|-|TRBV7-2|-
CASSLDSPTRPPDTQYF
TGTGCCAGCAGCTTAGATAGCCCTACCCGACCCCCAGATACGCAGTATTTT
>TRBJ2-7|15|many|TRBV7-6|-
CASSPRRLGTYEQYF
TGTGCCAGCAGCCCCCGGAGACTTGGCACATACGAGCAGTACTTC
>TRBJ1-6|16|-|TRBV14|-
CASSQEGSGYNSPLHF
TGTGCCAGCAGCCAAGAAGGGTCGGGCTATAATTCACCCCTCCACTTT
>TRBJ2-7|11|once|TRBV13|-
CASSLGYEQYF
TGTGCCAGCAGCTTGGGGTACGAGCAGTACTTC
>TRBJ2-3|18|-|TRBV19|TRBD2
CASSIIAGRTTSTDTQYF
TGTGCCAGTAGTATCATAGCGGGGAGGACTACTAGCACAGATACGCAGTATTTT
>TRBJ2-6|15|-|TRBV19|TRBD1
CASSSSGQTSNVLTF
TGTGCCAGTAGCTCGTCGGGACAGACCTCCAACGTCCTGACTTTC
>TRBJ2-5|12|-|TRBV2|-
CASSYAQETQYF
TGTGCCAGCAGCTACGCTCAAGAGACCCAGTACTTC
>TRBJ1-1|14|-|TRBV6-5|-
CASREQGRNTEAFF
TGTGCCAGCAGGGAACAGGGACGGAACACTGAAGCTTTCTTT
>TRBJ2-7|8|-|TRBV12-2|-
CASRLFEF
TGTGCAAGTCGCTTATTTGAGTTC
>TRBJ2-7|14|-|TRBV21-1|-
CASSPGLAHYEQYF
TGTGCCAGCAGCCCTGGACTGGCCCACTACGAGCAGTACTTC
>TRBJ2-1|14|-|TRBV7-2|-
CASSLGTQYNEQFF
TGTGCCAGCAGCTTAGGGACACAATACAATGAGCAGTTCTTC
>TRBJ1-1|13|-|TRBV30|-
CAWFRLMNTEAFF
TGTGCCTGGTTCAGGCTCATGAACACTGAAGCTTTCTTT
>TRBJ1-1|14|once|TRBV28|-
CASSLGGALSGAFF
TGTGCCAGCAGTTTAGGGGGGGCCCTGAGCGGAGCTTTCTTT
>TRBJ1-1|15|-|TRBV7-6|TRBD1
CASSAQTGMNTEAFF
TGTGCCAGCAGCGCACAGACAGGGATGAACACTGAAGCTTTCTTT
>TRBJ1-2|14|-|TRBV28|-
CASSLGGPDYGYTF
TGTGCCAGCAGCTTGGGAGGGCCTGACTATGGCTACACCTTC
>TRBJ2-3|14|once|TRBV5-1|TRBD1
CASSPDRGTDTQYF
TGCGCCAGCAGCCCGGACAGGGGGACAGATACGCAGTATTTT